This TCR beta chain was sequenced during a study of response to subunit inactivated influenza vaccine. V was pared by 0 bases and J by 0 bases, with 6 bases between. The CDR3 is 14 residues long. Germline V gene lookup returns CDR1 SGHRS and CDR2 YFSETQ. This clonotype was counted many times. The antigen remains unidentified. TCRdb itself ran the RT-PCR reads through MiXCR, one entry per CDR3 protein. The table lists 600,000 to 850,000 distinct CDR3 sequences, 11% to 15% of them singletons. Overall study findings and caveats: Authors proposed each seasonal influenza vaccination draws in few new T cells.

The specimen comprised PBMCs from blood, sampled approximately 15 days before vaccination. The receptor comes from a man aged 45-65 years who received an inactivated influenza vaccine. The chain recombines TRBV5-1 with TRBJ1-1; no reliable D call. CDR3 residues: CASSLDRMNTEAFF. Here the CDR3 DNA reads TGCGCCAGCAGCTTGGACAGAATGAACACTGAAGCTTTCTTT.